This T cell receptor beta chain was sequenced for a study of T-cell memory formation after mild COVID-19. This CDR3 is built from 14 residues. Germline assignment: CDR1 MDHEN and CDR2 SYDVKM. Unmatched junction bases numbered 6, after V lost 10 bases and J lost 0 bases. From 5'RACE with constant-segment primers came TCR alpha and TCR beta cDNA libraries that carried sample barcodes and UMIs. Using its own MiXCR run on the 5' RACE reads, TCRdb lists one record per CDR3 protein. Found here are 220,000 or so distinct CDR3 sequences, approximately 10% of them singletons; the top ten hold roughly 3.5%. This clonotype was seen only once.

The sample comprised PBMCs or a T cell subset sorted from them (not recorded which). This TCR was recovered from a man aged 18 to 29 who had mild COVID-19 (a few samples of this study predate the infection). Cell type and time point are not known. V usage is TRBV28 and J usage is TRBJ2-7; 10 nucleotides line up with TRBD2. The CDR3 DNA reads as TGTGCCACCCGCCCTAGCGGGGGCTCCTACGAGCAGTACGTC. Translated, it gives CATRPSGGSYEQYV.